This T cell receptor beta chain was captured in a study of T cell changes during pregnancy in multiple sclerosis. This CDR3 region has 16 residues. Germline CDR1 and CDR2: KGHSH and LQKENI. V lost 2 bases to trimming and J lost 1 base; unmatched junction nucleotides: 5. This clone showed up just once. The protocol was immunoSEQ multiplex PCR, while the TCRdb copy is restricted to in-frame clones and leaves out a portion. The table lists some 68,000 clones, approximately 93% of them singletons. The clonotype comes from a female donor with multiple sclerosis, enrolled in a pregnancy study. The V and J genes are TRBV18 and TRBJ1-1; TRBD1 aligns across 9 bases. The sample here was peripheral blood, taken in the second trimester of pregnancy. CDR3 protein: CASSPRTGAPNTEAFF. CDR3 coding DNA: TGTGCCAGCTCACCAAGGACAGGGGCCCCGAACACTGAAGCTTTCTTT. Drawing the rest from reference TRBV18 and TRBJ1-1, the complete variable domain is NAGVMQNPRHLVRRRGQEARLRCSPMKGHSHVYWYRQLPEEGLKFMVYLQKENIIDESGMPKERFSAEFPKEGPSILRIQQVVRGDSAAYFCASSPRTGAPNTEAFFGQGTRLTVV.